This TCR beta chain was found in a study of shared clonotypes between healthy human individuals. Whole-study results and caveats: Owing to a small donor count, the genetic and exposure-history diversity represented was limited.

V was trimmed by 5 bases and J by 6 bases, leaving 13 bases between them. From germline, CDR1 is WNHNN and CDR2 SYGVQD (reference sequence). The CDR3 loop spans 13 amino acids. A remark on this clone: The antigen is not known.

Genomic DNA per cell subset filled all wells of several immunoSEQ plates. Sorted subsets were amplified in replicate PCRs using 200 ng DNA, some 31,000 T cell genomes. Profiled with immunoSEQ multiplex PCR; TCRdb holds only in-frame clones, not every one. In the table there are some 600,000 clones, approximately 96% of which are singletons. Naive CD8 cells lacked CD45RO and underwent positive selection for CCR7, leaving out terminally differentiated effector memory CD45RA+ cells. Donors, without exception, were Caucasian adults residing in Nashville, Tennessee. The chain recombines TRBV10-1 with TRBJ1-1, with D perhaps TRBD1 (6 bases). The sequenced sample was naive CD8+ T cells sorted from blood. The clonotype comes from a woman in her twenties or thirties in good health. CDR3 nucleotide sequence: TGCGCCAGCAGTCCAGGGGTAAGCGCTGAAGCTTTCTTT. This gives the protein CASSPGVSAEAFF.